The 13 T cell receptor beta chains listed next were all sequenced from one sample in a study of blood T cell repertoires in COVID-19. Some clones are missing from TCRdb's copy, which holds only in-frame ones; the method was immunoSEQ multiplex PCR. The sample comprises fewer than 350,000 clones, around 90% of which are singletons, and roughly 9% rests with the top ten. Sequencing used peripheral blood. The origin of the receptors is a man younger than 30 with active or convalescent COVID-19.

The CDR3 DNA reads TGCGCCAGCAGCCATCCCACAGGGCGGCCTAATGAAAAACTGTTTTTT. It yields the protein CASSHPTGRPNEKLFF. The V gene is TRBV4-1, the J gene TRBJ1-4; tentatively, D is TRBD1 (6 bases). Between the trimmed V and J ends, which lost 3 bases and 3 bases, there was a span of 14 bases. CDR3 length: 16 residues. The germline V gene has CDR1 MGHRA and CDR2 YSYEKL.

The CDR3 is CSVRRALGGAKTYEQYF. DNA of the CDR3: TGCAGCGTTAGGCGGGCCCTGGGCGGTGCCAAAACCTACGAGCAGTACTTC. The V gene is TRBV29-1, the J gene TRBJ2-7, with D maybe TRBD2 (5 bases). The CDR3 sequence is 17 residues long. Germline lookup yields CDR1 SQVTM and CDR2 ANQGSEA. The ends were cut back, 5 bases at V and 2 bases at J, with 25 bases in the middle.

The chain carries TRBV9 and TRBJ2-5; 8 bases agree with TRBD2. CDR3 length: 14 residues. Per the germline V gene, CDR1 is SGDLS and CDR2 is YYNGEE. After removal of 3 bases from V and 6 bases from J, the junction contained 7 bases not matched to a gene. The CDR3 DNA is TGTGCCAGCAGCGCCCAGAGCGGGGGAAAGACCCAGTACTTC. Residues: CASSAQSGGKTQYF.

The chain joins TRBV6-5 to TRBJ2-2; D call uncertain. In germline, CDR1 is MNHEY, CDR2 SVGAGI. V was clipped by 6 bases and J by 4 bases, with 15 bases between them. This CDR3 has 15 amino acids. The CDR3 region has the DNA TGTGCCAGCAGCCAAGAAGAAGCATCCACCGGGGAGCTGTTTTTT. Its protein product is CASSQEEASTGELFF.

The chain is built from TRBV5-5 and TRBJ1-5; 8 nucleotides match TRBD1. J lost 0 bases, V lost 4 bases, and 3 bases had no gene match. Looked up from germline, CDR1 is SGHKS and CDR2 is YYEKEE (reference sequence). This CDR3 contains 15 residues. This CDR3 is CASSLGTGSNQPQHF. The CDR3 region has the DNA TGTGCCAGCAGCCTGGGGACAGGTAGCAATCAGCCCCAGCATTTT. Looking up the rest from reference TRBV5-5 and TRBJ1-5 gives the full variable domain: DAGVTQSPTHLIKTRGQQVTLRCSPISGHKSVSWYQQVLGQGPQFIFQYYEKEERGRGNFPDRFSARQFPNYSSELNVNALLLGDSALYLCASSLGTGSNQPQHFGDGTRLSIL.

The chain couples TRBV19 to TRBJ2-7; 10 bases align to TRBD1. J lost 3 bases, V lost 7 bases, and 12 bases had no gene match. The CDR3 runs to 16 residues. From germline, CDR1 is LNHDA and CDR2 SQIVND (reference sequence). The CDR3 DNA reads TGTGCCAGTACCCCCGGACGGGGGACAGGGGTCTACGAGCAGTACTTC. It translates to CASTPGRGTGVYEQYF.

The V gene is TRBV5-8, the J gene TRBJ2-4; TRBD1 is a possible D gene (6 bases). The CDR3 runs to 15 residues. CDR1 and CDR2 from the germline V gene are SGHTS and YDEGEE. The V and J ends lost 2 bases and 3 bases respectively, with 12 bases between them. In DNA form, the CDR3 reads TGTGCCAGCAGCTTCACAGGGTATGGCAAAAACATTCAGTACTTC. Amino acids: CASSFTGYGKNIQYF.

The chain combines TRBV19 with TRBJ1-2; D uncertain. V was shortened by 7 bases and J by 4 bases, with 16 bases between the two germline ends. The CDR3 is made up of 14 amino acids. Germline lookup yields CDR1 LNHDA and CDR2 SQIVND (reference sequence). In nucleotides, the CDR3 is TGTGCCAGTAAAGAGGAGGGATTGAGCTATGGCTACACCTTC. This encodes CASKEEGLSYGYTF.

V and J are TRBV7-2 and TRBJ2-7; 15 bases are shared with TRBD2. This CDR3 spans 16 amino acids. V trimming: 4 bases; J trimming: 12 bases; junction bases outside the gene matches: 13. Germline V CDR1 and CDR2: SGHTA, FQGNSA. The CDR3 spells CASSWVEGLAGGTPYF. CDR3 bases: TGTGCCAGCAGCTGGGTAGAGGGACTAGCGGGGGGAACTCCGTACTTC.

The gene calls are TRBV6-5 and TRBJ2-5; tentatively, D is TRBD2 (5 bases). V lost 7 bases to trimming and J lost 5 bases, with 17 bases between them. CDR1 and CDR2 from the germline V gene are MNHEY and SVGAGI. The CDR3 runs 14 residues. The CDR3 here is CASTGSWAEETQYF. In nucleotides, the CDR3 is TGTGCCAGCACGGGGTCCTGGGCCGAGGAGACCCAGTACTTC.

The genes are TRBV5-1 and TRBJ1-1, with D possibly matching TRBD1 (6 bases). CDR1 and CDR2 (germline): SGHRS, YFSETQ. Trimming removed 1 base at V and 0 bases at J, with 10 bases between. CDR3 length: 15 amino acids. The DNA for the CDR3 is TGCGCCAGCAGCTTGCGGGACAAGATGAACACTGAAGCTTTCTTT. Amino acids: CASSLRDKMNTEAFF.

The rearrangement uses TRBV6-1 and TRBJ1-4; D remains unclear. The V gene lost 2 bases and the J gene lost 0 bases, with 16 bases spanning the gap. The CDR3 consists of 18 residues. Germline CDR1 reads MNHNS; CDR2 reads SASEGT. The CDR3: CASSEWLVSKATNEKLFF. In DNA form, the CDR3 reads TGTGCCAGCAGTGAATGGTTGGTCAGTAAAGCAACTAATGAAAAACTGTTTTTT.

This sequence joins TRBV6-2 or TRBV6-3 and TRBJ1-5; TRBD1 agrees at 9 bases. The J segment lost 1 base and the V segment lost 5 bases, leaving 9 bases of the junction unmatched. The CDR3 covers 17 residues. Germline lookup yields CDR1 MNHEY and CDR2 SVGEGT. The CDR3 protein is CASSDDSGQGSNQPQHF. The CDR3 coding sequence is TGTGCCAGCAGTGACGATTCGGGACAGGGCAGCAATCAGCCCCAGCATTTT.